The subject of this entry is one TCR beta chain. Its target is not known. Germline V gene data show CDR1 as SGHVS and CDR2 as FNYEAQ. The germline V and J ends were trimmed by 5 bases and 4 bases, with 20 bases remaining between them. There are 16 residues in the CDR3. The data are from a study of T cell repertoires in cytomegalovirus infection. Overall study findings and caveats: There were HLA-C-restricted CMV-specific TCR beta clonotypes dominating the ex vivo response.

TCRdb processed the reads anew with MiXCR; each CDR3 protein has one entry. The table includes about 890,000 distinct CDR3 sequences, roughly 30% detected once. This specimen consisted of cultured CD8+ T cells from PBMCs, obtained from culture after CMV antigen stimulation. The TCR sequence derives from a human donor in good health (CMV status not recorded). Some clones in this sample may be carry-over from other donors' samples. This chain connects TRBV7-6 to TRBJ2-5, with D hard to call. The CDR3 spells CASSLAWAGGGETQYF. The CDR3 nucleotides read TGTGCCAGCAGCCTTGCTTGGGCCGGCGGCGGAGAGACCCAGTACTTC.